This entry lists 22 T cell receptor beta chains sequenced from one sample in a study of blood T cell repertoires in COVID-19. TCRdb's table, derived via immunoSEQ multiplex PCR, lists solely in-frame clones and lacks some. The sample lists under 200,000 clones; approximately 83% were seen once. Input material: peripheral blood. These receptor sequences come from a woman of 80 years or more with active or convalescent COVID-19.

This clone turned up a few times. This chain joins TRBV11-3 and TRBJ1-3, with D uncertain. CDR3 size: 18 residues. Germline CDR1 reads SGHNT; CDR2 reads YENEEA. With 2 bases removed from V and 0 bases from J, the gap between germline ends came to 17 bases. The CDR3 DNA follows: TGTGCCAGCAGCTTAATGGGAAGCGGGCCCTTCTCTGGAAACACCATATATTTT. Translating gives CASSLMGSGPFSGNTIYF.

This clone is a singleton in its sample. Other DNA variants within this sample encode the same CDR3. This chain connects TRBV6-5 to TRBJ2-5, with TRBD2 matching over 13 bases. This CDR3 region has 14 residues. The V gene end was trimmed by 6 bases and the J gene end by 4 bases; junction bases not matched to a gene: 2. CDR1 and CDR2 from the germline V gene are MNHEY and SVGAGI. The CDR3 sequence: CASRLAGGPETQYF. The CDR3 DNA follows: TGTGCCAGCAGACTAGCGGGGGGGCCAGAGACCCAGTACTTC.

The chain couples TRBV7-2 to TRBJ1-3; D unclear. The CDR3 runs to 16 residues. V gave up 1 base and J gave up 2 bases, with 12 bases separating them. Germline V gene data show CDR1 as SGHTA and CDR2 as FQGNSA. The CDR3 coding sequence is TGTGCCAGCAGCTTAGTAGCCGGGATGACTGGAAACACCATATATTTT. Protein: CASSLVAGMTGNTIYF.

This clone was found a few times. The chain uses TRBV4-1 and TRBJ2-3, with unresolved D. The CDR3 contains 14 residues. In germline, CDR1 is MGHRA, CDR2 YSYEKL. Trimming left V 4 bases short and J 5 bases short, with 13 bases between. The CDR3 DNA follows: TGCGCCAGCAGCCCAAATGTAGTCGAAGATACGCAGTATTTT. Its translation is CASSPNVVEDTQYF.

V is TRBV19 and J is TRBJ1-1; 7 nucleotides agree with TRBD1. V shed 5 bases, J shed 11 bases, and the junction held 17 bases outside the gene matches. CDR1 LNHDA and CDR2 SQIVND come from the germline V gene (reference sequence). The CDR3 is 15 amino acids. In DNA form, the CDR3 reads TGTGCCAGTAGTCCTCCCGAGACAGGGAACCGTAGGGCTTTCTTT. The encoded protein is CASSPPETGNRRAFF.

V gene TRBV19 combines with J gene TRBJ1-6; D unclear. The germline V gene has CDR1 LNHDA and CDR2 SQIVND (reference sequence). This CDR3 region has 16 residues. Trimming took off 5 bases at V and 0 bases at J, with 11 bases between the two ends. The CDR3 sequence is CASSPKKSSYNSPLHF. The CDR3 region has the DNA TGTGCCAGTAGTCCAAAGAAGAGCTCCTATAATTCACCCCTCCACTTT. Complete variable domain (other parts from reference TRBV19 and TRBJ1-6): DGGITQSPKYLFRKEGQNVTLSCEQNLNHDAMYWYRQDPGQGLRLIYYSQIVNDFQKGDIAEGYSVSREKKESFPLTVTSAQKNPTAFYLCASSPKKSSYNSPLHFGNGTRLTVT.

As DNA, the CDR3 is TGTGCCATCAGGGACAGCGGGGGCGCAAACACCGGGGAGCTGTTTTTT. Its translation: CAIRDSGGANTGELFF. This sequence joins TRBV10-3 and TRBJ2-2; 8 bases match TRBD2. CDR1 is ENHRY and CDR2 is SYGVKD in the germline V gene. CDR3 size: 16 residues. V shed 6 bases, J shed 2 bases, and the junction held 8 bases outside the gene matches.

The gene calls are TRBV9 and TRBJ1-4, with 7 bases aligning to TRBD1. CDR3 length equals 14 residues. V shed 3 bases and J 4 bases; nucleotides not matched to a gene: 3. From germline, CDR1 is SGDLS and CDR2 YYNGEE. The CDR3 DNA is TGTGCCAGCAGCGCGACAGGGCTTAATGAAAAACTGTTTTTT. It yields the protein CASSATGLNEKLFF.

The genes are TRBV27 and TRBJ2-3, with TRBD1 identical over 7 bases. Unmatched junction bases numbered 9, after V lost 2 bases and J lost 7 bases. Germline CDR1 MNHEY, CDR2 SMNVEV (reference sequence). This CDR3 is 15 amino acids long. In DNA, the CDR3 is TGTGCCAGCAGTTTAACGGCGGCAGGGGGAAATACGCAGTATTTT. Protein: CASSLTAAGGNTQYF.

This chain joins TRBV11-3 and TRBJ2-3, with 10 bases that match TRBD1. The CDR3 has 16 residues. With V trimmed by 2 bases and J by 6 bases, 8 bases remained unmatched. CDR1 is SGHNT, CDR2 YENEEA, per germline. The CDR3 loop is CASSLLTGGRRDTQYF. In DNA, the CDR3 is TGTGCCAGCAGCTTATTGACAGGGGGCAGAAGGGATACGCAGTATTTT. The whole variable domain, filled in from reference TRBV11-3 and TRBJ2-3, reads EAGVVQSPRYKIIEKKQPVAFWCNPISGHNTLYWYLQNLGQGPELLIRYENEEAVDDSQLPKDRFSAERLKGVDSTLKIQPAELGDSAVYLCASSLLTGGRRDTQYFGPGTRLTVL.

J is TRBJ2-7 and V is TRBV5-8, with TRBD1 identical over 9 bases. Germline CDR1 reads SGHTS; CDR2 reads YDEGEE. Unmatched junction bases numbered 6, after V lost 2 bases and J lost 0 bases. CDR3 length: 16 residues. The chain's CDR3 is CASSLSMGQGSYEQYF. DNA for the CDR3: TGTGCCAGCAGCTTAAGTATGGGACAGGGCTCCTACGAGCAGTACTTC.

This chain connects TRBV3-1 (or the pseudogene TRBV3-2) to TRBJ1-1, with D possibly TRBD1 on 6 matching bases. The CDR3 length is 14 residues. The V and J ends lost 5 bases and 7 bases respectively, with 17 bases between them. In germline, CDR1 is LGHDT, CDR2 YNNKEL (reference sequence). CDR3 sequence: CASSSRQARIEAFF. As DNA, the CDR3 is TGTGCCAGCAGCAGCCGACAGGCGAGGATTGAAGCTTTCTTT.

This chain links TRBV19 with TRBJ1-3; no clear D. Germline CDR1 is LNHDA and CDR2 is SQIVND (reference sequence). V was shortened by 3 bases and J by 0 bases, with 9 bases between the two germline ends. This CDR3 region has 15 residues. The CDR3 loop reads CASSISDFSGNTIYF. The CDR3 DNA reads as TGTGCCAGTAGTATCTCAGATTTCTCTGGAAACACCATATATTTT.

V usage is TRBV18 and J usage is TRBJ2-7; 10 nucleotides line up with TRBD1. The germline CDR1 and CDR2 sequences are KGHSH and LQKENI. The trim removed 3 bases at V and 6 bases at J, leaving 8 bases unmatched. This CDR3 spans 15 amino acids. For the CDR3, the DNA is TGTGCCAGCTCACCGTTGGGGACAGGGGACTCCGAGCAGTACTTC. Its translation: CASSPLGTGDSEQYF. The full variable domain, with the rest looked up from reference TRBV18 and TRBJ2-7, is NAGVMQNPRHLVRRRGQEARLRCSPMKGHSHVYWYRQLPEEGLKFMVYLQKENIIDESGMPKERFSAEFPKEGPSILRIQQVVRGDSAAYFCASSPLGTGDSEQYFGPGTRLTVT.

CDR3 nucleotides: TGCGCCAGCAGCTTAGGGGGACAGGGAATTCAGTTTTTAGCCAAAAACATTCAGTACTTC. This sequence encodes CASSLGGQGIQFLAKNIQYF. The V call is TRBV5-1, the J call TRBJ2-4, with 9 positions matching TRBD1. The CDR3 loop spans 20 amino acids. The germline CDR1 and CDR2 sequences are SGHRS and YFSETQ. V trimming: 2 bases; J trimming: 0 bases; junction bases outside the gene matches: 15. The entire variable domain, with the rest obtained from reference TRBV5-1 and TRBJ2-4, is as follows: KAGVTQTPRYLIKTRGQQVTLSCSPISGHRSVSWYQQTPGQGLQFLFEYFSETQRNKGNFPGRFSGRQFSNSRSEMNVSTLELGDSALYLCASSLGGQGIQFLAKNIQYFGAGTRLSVL.

The CDR3 reads CASTTQTGVGSYNEQFF. The CDR3 DNA sequence: TGTGCCAGTACCACTCAGACAGGGGTAGGGTCCTACAATGAGCAGTTCTTC. The chain employs TRBV19 and TRBJ2-1, with 8 positions matching TRBD1. This CDR3 is 17 amino acids long. Germline lookup yields CDR1 LNHDA and CDR2 SQIVND (reference sequence). Trimming cost V 7 bases and J 1 base; bases outside gene matches: 12.

The chain employs TRBV5-4 and TRBJ2-1; 11 positions match TRBD2. CDR1 and CDR2 from the germline V gene are SGHNT and YYREEE (reference sequence). The CDR3 has 17 amino acids. V was pared by 4 bases and J by 2 bases, with 8 bases of the junction left unmatched. CDR3 protein: CASSLWVSGGAYNEQFF. The CDR3 DNA follows: TGTGCCAGCAGCCTCTGGGTTAGCGGGGGGGCCTACAATGAGCAGTTCTTC.

The J gene is TRBJ1-2, the V gene TRBV10-3; 7 nucleotides agree with TRBD1. The germline gives CDR1 ENHRY, CDR2 SYGVKD. The CDR3 totals 14 residues. With V trimmed by 3 bases and J by 4 bases, 5 bases remained unmatched. CDR3 region: CAISDLGTAYGYTF. The CDR3 DNA reads as TGTGCCATCAGTGACCTAGGGACAGCCTATGGCTACACCTTC.

This clone was recorded once. The chain employs TRBV19 and TRBJ1-2; 10 bases fit TRBD1. The V and J ends lost 6 bases and 3 bases, in that order; junction bases with no gene match: 4. Per the germline V gene, CDR1 is LNHDA and CDR2 is SQIVND (reference sequence). The CDR3 spans 14 residues. For the CDR3, the DNA is TGTGCCAGTAGGACCGGGACAGGGGACTATGGCTACACCTTC. Its protein product is CASRTGTGDYGYTF.

This clone was detected only a few times. The genes are TRBV7-2 and TRBJ2-2; the D is unclear. Germline CDR1 is SGHTA and CDR2 is FQGNSA. The CDR3 runs to 14 residues. Trimming removed 5 bases at V and 6 bases at J, with 13 bases between. CDR3: CASSPGTTPGELFF. CDR3 nucleotides: TGTGCCAGCAGCCCGGGTACCACGCCCGGGGAGCTGTTTTTT.

The V gene is TRBV4-3, the J gene TRBJ2-6; D might be TRBD2 (6 bases). The CDR3 covers 18 residues. Deletions cut 1 base from V and 3 bases from J, with 16 bases between. The germline V gene encodes CDR1 LGHNA and CDR2 YSLEER. As DNA, the CDR3 is TGCGCCAGCAGCCAAGGTAGCCGACTAGGTTTTGGGGCCAACGTCCTGACTTTC. It specifies CASSQGSRLGFGANVLTF.

This chain uses TRBV11-3 with TRBJ2-3, with 8 bases aligning to TRBD2. J was trimmed by 0 bases and V by 4 bases; bases with no gene match: 15. Looked up from germline, CDR1 is SGHNT and CDR2 is YENEEA. The length of the CDR3 is 19 residues. CDR3 sequence: CASSSTSAALISSTDTQYF. CDR3 coding DNA: TGTGCCAGCAGCTCGACTAGCGCCGCCTTGATTTCTAGCACAGATACGCAGTATTTT.